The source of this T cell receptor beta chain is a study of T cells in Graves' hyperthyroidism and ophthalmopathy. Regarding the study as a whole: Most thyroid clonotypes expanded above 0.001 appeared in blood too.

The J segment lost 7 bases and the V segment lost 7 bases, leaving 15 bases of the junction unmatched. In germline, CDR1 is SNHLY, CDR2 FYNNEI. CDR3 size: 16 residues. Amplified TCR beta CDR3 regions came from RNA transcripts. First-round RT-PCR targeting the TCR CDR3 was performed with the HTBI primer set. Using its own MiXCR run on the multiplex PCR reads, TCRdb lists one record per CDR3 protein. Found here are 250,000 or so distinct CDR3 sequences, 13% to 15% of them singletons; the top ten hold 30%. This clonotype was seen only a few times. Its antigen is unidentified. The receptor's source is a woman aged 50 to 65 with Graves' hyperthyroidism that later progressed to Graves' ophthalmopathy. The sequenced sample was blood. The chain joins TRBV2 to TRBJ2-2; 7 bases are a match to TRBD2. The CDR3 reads CASKGYRGENIGELFF. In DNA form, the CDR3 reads TGTGCCAGCAAGGGTTATCGGGGGGAAAATATCGGGGAGCTGTTTTTT.